This TCR beta chain comes out of a study of cytomegalovirus exposure and HLA in healthy donors. Regarding the study as a whole: DRB1 showed the most TCR associations and HLA-C the fewest in a later analysis, as rates varied by HLA locus.

The study ran its PCR with 60 Vbeta and 13 Jbeta primers. Libraries were prepared by immunoSEQ multiplex PCR; TCRdb keeps only in-frame clonotypes and omits some of them. Of 150,000 to 200,000 clones in the sample, about three quarters were seen once. Germline V gene lookup returns CDR1 SEHNR and CDR2 FQNEAQ (reference sequence). Trimming removed 1 base at V and 0 bases at J, with 6 bases between. The CDR3 is made up of 14 amino acids. As regards this clone: Antigen specificity is unknown. Other nucleotide sequences in the sample specify the same CDR3.

The material sequenced was PBMCs. The origin of this receptor is a woman aged 45-65 years in good health and CMV-seropositive. The chain employs TRBV7-9 and TRBJ1-1; perhaps TRBD1 as D (5 bases). In nucleotides, the CDR3 is TGTGCCAGCAGCTTAGGGGGGGTGAACACTGAAGCTTTCTTT. Translation: CASSLGGVNTEAFF.